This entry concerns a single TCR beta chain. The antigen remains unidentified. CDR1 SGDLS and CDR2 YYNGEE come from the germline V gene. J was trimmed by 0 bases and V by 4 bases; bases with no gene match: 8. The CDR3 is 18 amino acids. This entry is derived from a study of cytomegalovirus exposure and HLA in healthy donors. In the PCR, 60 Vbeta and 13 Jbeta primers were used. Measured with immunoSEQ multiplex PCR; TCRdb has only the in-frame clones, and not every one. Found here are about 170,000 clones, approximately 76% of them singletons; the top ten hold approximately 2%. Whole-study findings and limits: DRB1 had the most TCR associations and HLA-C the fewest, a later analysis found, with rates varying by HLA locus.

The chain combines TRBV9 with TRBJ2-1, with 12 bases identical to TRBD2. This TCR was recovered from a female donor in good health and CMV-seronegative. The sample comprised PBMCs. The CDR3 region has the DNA TGTGCCAGCAGCCCGAGGACTAGCGGGGATAGCTCCTACAATGAGCAGTTCTTC. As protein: CASSPRTSGDSSYNEQFF.